This is a list of T cell receptor beta chains from one sample in a study. TCRdb re-called the multiplex PCR reads with MiXCR, one entry per CDR3 protein. The sample includes roughly 560 distinct CDR3 sequences, less than 4.5% seen only once; the top ten take roughly 25%. Sample: Tregs sorted from blood. These receptors were obtained from a female donor with breast cancer. Each CDR3 is given with its conserved first and last residue. D genes are given only for firm matches. Clone sizes are shown as once, few, many or a size class.

CDR3 protein: CASSPGQGMGYTF
CDR3 DNA: TGTGCCAGCAGTCCCGGACAGGGTATGGGCTACACCTTC
V gene: TRBV12-3/TRBV12-4
CDR3 length: 13
D gene: TRBD1
clone size: medium-sized
J gene: TRBJ1-2

CDR3 protein: CASRTGTWDDYTF
CDR3 DNA: TGTGCCAGCAGAACCGGGACGTGGGATGACTACACCTTC
V gene: TRBV12-3/TRBV12-4
CDR3 length: 13
D gene: -
clone size: few
J gene: TRBJ1-2

CDR3 protein: CASSLAGTVRSGYTF
CDR3 DNA: TGTGCCAGCAGTTTAGCCGGGACAGTCCGATCTGGCTACACCTTC
V gene: TRBV12-3/TRBV12-4
CDR3 length: 15
D gene: TRBD1
clone size: few
J gene: TRBJ1-2

CDR3 protein: CASSPGAPLGGYTF
CDR3 DNA: TGTGCCAGCAGCCCAGGGGCTCCCCTGGGTGGCTACACCTTC
V gene: TRBV12-3/TRBV12-4
CDR3 length: 14
D gene: -
clone size: medium-sized
J gene: TRBJ1-2

CDR3 protein: CASSSTGAGGYTF
CDR3 DNA: TGTGCCAGCAGTTCAACCGGAGCTGGTGGCTACACCTTC
V gene: TRBV12-3/TRBV12-4
CDR3 length: 13
D gene: -
clone size: large
J gene: TRBJ1-2

CDR3 protein: CASSGQGWNGYTF
CDR3 DNA: TGTGCCAGCAGTGGACAGGGTTGGAATGGCTACACCTTC
V gene: TRBV12-3/TRBV12-4
CDR3 length: 13
D gene: TRBD1
clone size: medium-sized
J gene: TRBJ1-2

CDR3 protein: CASSFGPLDYGYTF
CDR3 DNA: TGTGCCAGCAGTTTCGGACCACTTGACTATGGCTACACCTTC
V gene: TRBV12-3/TRBV12-4
CDR3 length: 14
D gene: -
clone size: many
J gene: TRBJ1-2